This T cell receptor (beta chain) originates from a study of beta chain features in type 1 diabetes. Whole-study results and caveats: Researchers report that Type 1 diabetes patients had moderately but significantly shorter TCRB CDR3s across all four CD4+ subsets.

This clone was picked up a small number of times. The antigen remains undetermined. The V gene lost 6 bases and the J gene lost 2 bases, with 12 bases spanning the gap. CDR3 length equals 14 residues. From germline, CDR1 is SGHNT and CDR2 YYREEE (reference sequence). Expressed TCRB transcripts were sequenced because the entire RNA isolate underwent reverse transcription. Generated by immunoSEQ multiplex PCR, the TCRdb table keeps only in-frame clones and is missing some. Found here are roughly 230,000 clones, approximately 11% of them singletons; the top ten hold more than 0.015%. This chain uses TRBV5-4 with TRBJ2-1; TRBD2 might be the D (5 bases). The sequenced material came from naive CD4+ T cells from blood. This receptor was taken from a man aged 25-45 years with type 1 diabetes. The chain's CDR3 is CASTQGRTYNEQFF. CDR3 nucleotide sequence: TGTGCCAGCACCCAAGGGAGAACCTACAATGAGCAGTTCTTC.